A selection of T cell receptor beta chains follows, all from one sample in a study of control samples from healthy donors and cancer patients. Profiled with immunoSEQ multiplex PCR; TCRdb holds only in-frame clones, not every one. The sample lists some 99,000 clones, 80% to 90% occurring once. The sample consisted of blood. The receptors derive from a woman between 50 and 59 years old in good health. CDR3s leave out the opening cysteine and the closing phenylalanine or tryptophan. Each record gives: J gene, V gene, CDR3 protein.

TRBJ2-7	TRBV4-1	ASSQVLDAGEQY
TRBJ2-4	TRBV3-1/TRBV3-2	ASSHIGLAGGGAKNIQY
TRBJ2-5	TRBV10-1	ASSEGAKETQY
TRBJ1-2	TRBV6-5	ASKGQGSYGYT
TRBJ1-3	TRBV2	ASSLTGGSGNTIY
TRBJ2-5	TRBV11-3	ASSLRYSGRAGETQY
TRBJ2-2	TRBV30	AWRGDVSTGELF
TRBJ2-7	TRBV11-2	ASSLAQGSYEQY
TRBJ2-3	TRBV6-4	ASSVAGGGTDTQY
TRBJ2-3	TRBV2	ASIIGAGDTDTQY
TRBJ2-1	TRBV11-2	ASSLNQVGGRGNEQF
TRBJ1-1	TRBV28	ASTEDGWNTEAF
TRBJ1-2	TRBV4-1	ASSQGLARGGARYGYT
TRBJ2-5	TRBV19	ASSPQGQETQY
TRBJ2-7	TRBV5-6	ASSGSYEQY
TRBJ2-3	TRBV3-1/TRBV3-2	ASSQQGAQTDTQY
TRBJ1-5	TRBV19	ASSDGSLVRNQPQH
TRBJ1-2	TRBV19	ASSIVPGTGYGYT
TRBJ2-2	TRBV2	ASKGQGLYTGELF
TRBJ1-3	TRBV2	ASSDSQGNSGNTIY
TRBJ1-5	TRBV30	AWSRDMSNQPQH
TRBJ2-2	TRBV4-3	ASSQGPRAPSPNTGELF
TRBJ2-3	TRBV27	ASSPGTVSTDTQY
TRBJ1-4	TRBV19	ASGPGGTDEKLF
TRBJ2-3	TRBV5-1	ASTPGTSGLTDTQY
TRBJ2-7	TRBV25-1	ASRAPGRGYEQY
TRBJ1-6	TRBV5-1	ASSRQEILSYNSPLH
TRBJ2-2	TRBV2	ASSFPGELF
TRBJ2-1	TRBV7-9	ASSLFGGAYNEQF
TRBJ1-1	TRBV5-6	ASSQPGQGFTEAF
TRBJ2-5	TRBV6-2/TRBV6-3	ASSKSLIQETQY
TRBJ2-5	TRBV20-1	SARPKETQY
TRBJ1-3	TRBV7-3	ASSLNGNTIY
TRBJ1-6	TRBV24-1	ATSDPPQEYNSPLH